This T cell receptor beta chain was sequenced during a study of T-cell reconstitution after alpha-beta-depleted transplantation in children. The length of the CDR3 is 13 residues. Germline values: CDR1 MNHEY, CDR2 SMNVEV (reference sequence). V lost 0 bases and J 4 bases, leaving 6 bases between the germline ends. The TCRbeta library was prepared with unique molecular identifiers. TCRdb redid the calling of the PCR reads with MiXCR, one entry per CDR3 protein. The sample consists of some 220,000 distinct CDR3 sequences, approximately 10% of them appearing once. This chain joins TRBV27 and TRBJ1-1; D is undetermined. This sequence was found in a human donor who donated a stem cell graft to a child with acute lymphoblastic leukemia. The material sequenced was PBMCs from the stem cell graft donor, taken from the stem cell graft. This chain's CDR3 is CASSLSPGTEAFF. The CDR3, as DNA: TGTGCCAGCAGTTTATCGCCGGGCACTGAAGCTTTCTTT.